This T cell receptor (beta chain) emerged from a study of blood T cell repertoires in COVID-19. The CDR3 covers 13 residues. V was shortened by 4 bases and J by 4 bases, with 11 bases between the two germline ends. Germline V lookup: CDR1 SGHRS, CDR2 YFSETQ. Libraries were prepared by immunoSEQ multiplex PCR; TCRdb keeps only in-frame clonotypes and omits some of them. Of over 250,000 clones in the sample, approximately 86% are singletons; the top ten hold around 9.5%. The receptor was isolated from a man aged 40-49 years who had recovered from COVID-19. Sample: peripheral blood. The chain uses TRBV5-1 and TRBJ1-2; no reliable D call. For the CDR3, the DNA is TGCGCCAGCAGCCTCGGGAGGCTCTATGGCTACACCTTC. It yields the protein CASSLGRLYGYTF.